This entry features one T cell receptor (beta chain) sequence. The entry originates in a study of technical replicates of blood from several donors. Assay: immunoSEQ multiplex PCR; the TCRdb copy retains only in-frame clones and omits some. The sample contains approximately 65,000 clones, approximately 86% of which appear only once. Per the germline V gene, CDR1 is SNHLY and CDR2 is FYNNEI. This CDR3 has 13 residues. V lost 6 bases to trimming and J lost 5 bases; unmatched junction nucleotides: 1. This TCR derives from a human donor in good health. Some clones in this sample may be carry-over from other donors' samples. Sequenced: PBMCs. The rearrangement uses TRBV2 and TRBJ1-1; the match to TRBD1 covers 12 bases. This CDR3 reads CASRGQGATEAFF. In DNA form, the CDR3 reads TGTGCCAGCAGGGGACAGGGGGCGACTGAAGCTTTCTTT.